Shown below are 21 T cell receptor beta chains from a single sample sequenced in a study of blood T cell repertoires in COVID-19. Assay used: immunoSEQ multiplex PCR; TCRdb lists only in-frame clones, some missing. The sample has around 180,000 clones; approximately 89% are singletons. The sample taken for sequencing was peripheral blood. These receptors all stem from a woman in her 30s with acute or convalescent COVID-19.

The chain joins TRBV7-9 to TRBJ2-4, with 7 bases that match TRBD2. Germline V gene data show CDR1 as SEHNR and CDR2 as FQNEAQ (reference sequence). V trimming: 10 bases; J trimming: 9 bases; junction bases outside the gene matches: 9. This CDR3 region has 12 residues. The CDR3 here is CATVPGEGIQYF. The DNA for the CDR3 is TGTGCCACCGTCCCCGGGGAGGGCATTCAGTACTTC.

V and J are TRBV5-6 and TRBJ1-1; D uncertain. V was pared by 4 bases and J by 9 bases, with 16 bases between. Germline V gives CDR1 SGHDT, CDR2 YYEEEE. This CDR3 has 13 residues. This CDR3 is CASSIGGELKAFF. The CDR3 DNA follows: TGTGCCAGCAGCATTGGCGGGGAACTGAAAGCTTTCTTT.

The chain employs TRBV6-2 or TRBV6-3 and TRBJ2-7; D remains ambiguous. The CDR3 runs 11 residues. Trimming cost V 3 bases and J 8 bases, with 8 bases left between them. Germline CDR1 is MNHEY and CDR2 is SVGEGT. CDR3 region: CASSYQTQQYF. DNA of the CDR3: TGTGCCAGCAGTTATCAAACTCAGCAGTACTTC.

This chain joins TRBV7-9 and TRBJ2-1; TRBD2 matches at 14 bases. CDR1 is SEHNR, CDR2 FQNEAQ, per germline (reference sequence). The CDR3 totals 16 residues. Germline trimming cut 4 bases from V and 8 bases from J; bases unmatched to any gene: 7. CDR3 nucleotides: TGTGCCAGCAGCTCTAGGACGGGACTAGCGGGAGATGAGCAGTTCTTC. It translates to CASSSRTGLAGDEQFF.

The chain has TRBV3-1 (or the pseudogene TRBV3-2) and TRBJ2-5; a possible D gene is TRBD1 (5 bases). Germline loops: CDR1 LGHDT, CDR2 YNNKEL (reference sequence). This CDR3 has 14 amino acids. V gave up 4 bases and J gave up 2 bases, with 11 bases separating them. As DNA, the CDR3 is TGTGCCAGCAGCCGAAACGCAGGGCAAGAGACCCAGTACTTC. This encodes CASSRNAGQETQYF.

This chain uses TRBV28 with TRBJ2-7; the D is unclear. V lost 3 bases and J lost 2, with 8 bases in between. Per germline, CDR1 MDHEN and CDR2 SYDVKM. The CDR3 totals 13 residues. Written as DNA, the CDR3 is TGTGCCAGCAGTTTTGGGCCCACCTACGAGCAGTACTTC. The encoded protein is CASSFGPTYEQYF.

The rearrangement uses TRBV5-1 and TRBJ1-1; no clear D gene. Germline CDR1 and CDR2: SGHRS and YFSETQ. The CDR3 extends over 15 amino acids. The V end lost 5 bases, the J end lost 3 bases, and 17 bases lay between the germline ends. The CDR3 nucleotides read TGCGCCAGCAGTTTCAACGCCCTCGGGTACACTGAAGCTTTCTTT. This gives the protein CASSFNALGYTEAFF.

V and J are TRBV6-1 and TRBJ2-7; D may be TRBD2 (6 bases). Germline V gives CDR1 MNHNS, CDR2 SASEGT. The CDR3 is 13 amino acids. V was clipped by 3 bases and J by 0 bases, with 6 bases between them. CDR3 residues: CASSDSGSYEQYF. CDR3 bases: TGTGCCAGCAGTGATAGCGGCTCCTACGAGCAGTACTTC.

V and J are TRBV29-1 and TRBJ2-5; maybe TRBD2 (5 bases). There are 14 residues in the CDR3. V lost 1 base to trimming and J lost 5 bases, with 14 bases between them. Germline values: CDR1 SQVTM, CDR2 ANQGSEA. The DNA for the CDR3 is TGCAGCGTTGAAGTGGGATCCTCGGGGGAGACCCAGTACTTC. This encodes CSVEVGSSGETQYF.

The chain has TRBV24-1 and TRBJ2-1, with TRBD2 matching over 10 bases. CDR3 length equals 14 residues. With V trimmed by 3 bases and J by 10 bases, 5 bases remained unmatched. Germline CDR1 and CDR2: KGHDR and SFDVKD. CDR3 in amino acids: CATSDRLAGEEQFF. CDR3 bases: TGTGCCACCAGTGATCGTCTAGCGGGAGAAGAGCAGTTCTTC.

The chain recombines TRBV30 with TRBJ2-3; 13 bases match TRBD2. CDR1 is GTSNPN and CDR2 is SVGIG in the germline V gene (reference sequence). The CDR3 is 13 amino acids. With 6 bases clipped from V and 5 bases from J, the junction kept 2 bases outside the gene matches. CDR3 in amino acids: CACGLAGEDTQYF. The CDR3 nucleotides read TGTGCCTGCGGACTAGCGGGAGAAGATACGCAGTATTTT.

The J gene is TRBJ1-6, the V gene TRBV7-9; D is unclear. V shed 2 bases and J shed 8 bases, with 10 bases lying between them. There are 14 residues in the CDR3. From germline, CDR1 is SEHNR and CDR2 FQNEAQ (reference sequence). The CDR3 protein is CASSLQERHSPLHF. The CDR3 bases are TGTGCCAGCAGCTTACAGGAAAGGCATTCACCCCTCCACTTT. Combining the CDR3 with reference TRBV7-9 and TRBJ1-6 gives the whole variable domain DTGVSQNPRHKITKRGQNVTFRCDPISEHNRLYWYRQTLGQGPEFLTYFQNEAQLEKSRLLSDRFSAERPKGSFSTLEIQRTEQGDSAMYLCASSLQERHSPLHFGNGTRLTVT.

This rearrangement joins TRBV29-1 to TRBJ2-7; 8 bases align to TRBD2. Germline CDR1 and CDR2: SQVTM and ANQGSEA. There are 14 residues in the CDR3. The ends lost 4 bases at V and 4 bases at J; junction bases unmatched: 9. The CDR3 DNA reads as TGCAGCGTTGTGATCCGGGAGGGGGGGTACGAGCAGTACTTC. Translated, it gives CSVVIREGGYEQYF.

The V call is TRBV30, the J call TRBJ2-5, with 9 bases matching TRBD2. This CDR3 has 14 residues. Germline CDR1 is GTSNPN and CDR2 is SVGIG (reference sequence). Trimming cost V 7 bases and J 4 bases; bases outside gene matches: 10. The CDR3 nucleotides are TGTGCCTCCCTTACGCGGGAGGGCCCAGAGACCCAGTACTTC. It encodes CASLTREGPETQYF.

This clone was detected only once. The chain uses TRBV29-1 and TRBJ1-1; D gene uncertain. The germline V gene has CDR1 SQVTM and CDR2 ANQGSEA. Trimming pared 4 bases from V and 2 bases from J, leaving 5 bases between. The CDR3 has 11 amino acids. The CDR3 nucleotides are TGCAGCGTTGCCACTAACACTGAAGCTTTCTTT. Protein sequence: CSVATNTEAFF.

The chain combines TRBV28 with TRBJ1-2; D is ambiguous. The germline V gene encodes CDR1 MDHEN and CDR2 SYDVKM. CDR3 length equals 13 residues. V lost 7 bases and J 8 bases, leaving 17 bases between the germline ends. This CDR3 is CASIPSYPSGYTF. DNA for the CDR3: TGTGCCAGCATCCCTTCCTACCCCTCGGGCTACACCTTC.

This clone was detected only a few times. V is TRBV6-4 and J is TRBJ2-3, with 10 bases identical to TRBD2. The CDR3 length is 14 residues. V shed 6 bases and J 3 bases; nucleotides not matched to a gene: 3. Germline CDR1 and CDR2: MRHNA and SNTAGT. CDR3 residues: CASRPSGSTDTQYF. CDR3 DNA: TGTGCCAGCAGACCTAGCGGGAGTACAGATACGCAGTATTTT.

The chain carries TRBV2 and TRBJ1-5; D not certain. Germline V gene data show CDR1 as SNHLY and CDR2 as FYNNEI. The CDR3 extends over 14 amino acids. The V and J ends lost 3 bases and 5 bases respectively, with 11 bases between them. CDR3 amino acids: CASSDHQSHQPQHF. The CDR3 region has the DNA TGTGCCAGCAGTGACCATCAATCCCATCAGCCCCAGCATTTT.

This clone was found once. The chain links TRBV5-4 to TRBJ2-7; the D gene is possibly TRBD2 (5 bases). CDR1 is SGHNT, CDR2 YYREEE, per germline (reference sequence). The CDR3 runs to 13 residues. The V end lost 2 bases, the J end lost 7 bases, and 13 bases lay between the germline ends. Here the CDR3 reads CASSFGPRGEQYF. The DNA for the CDR3 is TGTGCCAGCAGCTTTGGTCCTAGAGGGGAGCAGTACTTC.

This clone was counted once. Its ends do not fully match the called genes, so a read error is possible. This chain connects TRBV7-2 to TRBJ2-5; perhaps TRBD2 as D (5 bases). This CDR3 region has 13 residues. CDR1 is SGHTA and CDR2 is FQGNSA in the germline V gene. DNA for the CDR3: TGTGCCAGCAACTTAGGCGGGCAAGAGACCCAGTACTTC. Amino acids: CASNLGGQETQYF.

The CDR3 DNA is TGTGCCAGCGGGAGTCAGTTAGGAACTGAAGCTTTCTTT. It encodes CASGSQLGTEAFF. The V and J genes are TRBV6-1 and TRBJ1-1; no firm D call. The CDR3 length is 13 residues. V dropped 8 bases and J dropped 5 bases, with 15 bases sitting between them. The germline CDR1 and CDR2 sequences are MNHNS and SASEGT.